A single sample gave rise to the 18 T cell receptor beta chains below, sequenced in a study of blood T cell repertoires in COVID-19. The table came from immunoSEQ multiplex PCR; TCRdb's copy has only in-frame clones and leaves some out. The sample shows some 160,000 clones, 85% to 90% of them seen only once. Sequencing was done on a sample of peripheral blood. These receptors were obtained from a woman aged 70-85 years with acute or convalescent COVID-19.

The genes are TRBV3-1 (or the pseudogene TRBV3-2) and TRBJ2-1, with 8 bases matching TRBD2. The CDR3 has 12 amino acids. V gave up 5 bases and J gave up 15 bases; unmatched junction bases: 9. Germline assignment: CDR1 LGHDT and CDR2 YNNKEL (reference sequence). The CDR3 sequence is CASSSFGTRPFF. The CDR3, as DNA: TGTGCCAGCAGCTCTTTTGGGACTAGGCCGTTCTTC.

The chain combines TRBV7-2 with TRBJ1-6; D ambiguous. Germline loops: CDR1 SGHTA, CDR2 FQGNSA. V dropped 0 bases and J dropped 4 bases, with 7 bases sitting between them. CDR3 length equals 15 residues. CDR3 bases: TGTGCCAGCAGCTTAGCGGGCCTTTATAATTCACCCCTCCACTTT. This gives the protein CASSLAGLYNSPLHF.

This clone was picked up a small number of times. The rearrangement links TRBV10-1 to TRBJ1-1, with D unresolved. Germline-derived CDR1 and CDR2 are WNHNN and SYGVQD (reference sequence). V lost 6 bases, J lost 0 bases, and 8 bases lay in between. CDR3 length: 13 amino acids. The CDR3 sequence is CASRRGLNTEAFF. In DNA, the CDR3 is TGCGCCAGCAGGCGGGGATTGAACACTGAAGCTTTCTTT.

The chain couples TRBV7-3 to TRBJ2-2; D is undetermined. Germline CDR1 is SGHTA and CDR2 is FQGTGA. V was pared by 5 bases and J by 6 bases, with 13 bases between. The CDR3 contains 14 residues. CDR3 bases: TGTGCCAGCAGCATGCTTTCGGTGTCCGGGGAGCTGTTTTTT. This encodes CASSMLSVSGELFF.

This clone was seen only a few times. Other DNA sequences within the sample encode an identical CDR3. This sequence joins TRBV16 and TRBJ1-2; 12 bases match TRBD1. The length of the CDR3 is 19 residues. V was clipped by 0 bases and J by 6 bases; unmatched bases: 14. The V gene's germline CDR1 is KGHSY and CDR2 FQNENV. In nucleotides, the CDR3 is TGTGCCAGCAGCCAATCCCCCCGGGACAGGGGGCCTTTTCTTCATGGCTACACCTTC. Encoded protein: CASSQSPRDRGPFLHGYTF.

The sample holds a few counts of this clone. The chain is built from TRBV7-9 and TRBJ1-6; the D gene is possibly TRBD1 (6 bases). The CDR3 is 14 amino acids. Trimming cost V 6 bases and J 5 bases, with 11 bases left between them. The germline V gene has CDR1 SEHNR and CDR2 FQNEAQ (reference sequence). The DNA of the CDR3 is TGTGCCAGCAGTCTACAGGGAAATAATTCACCCCTCCACTTT. It encodes CASSLQGNNSPLHF.

V is TRBV6-6 and J is TRBJ1-1; D gene unclear. CDR3 length equals 12 residues. The germline gives CDR1 MNHNY, CDR2 SVGAGI (reference sequence). V was cut by 8 bases and J by 1 base, with 8 bases left in between. The CDR3 spells CASHSRNTEAFF. In DNA, the CDR3 is TGTGCCAGCCACAGTAGGAACACTGAAGCTTTCTTT.

This clone has just one count. The gene calls are TRBV6-5 and TRBJ2-1, with TRBD2 matching 8 bases. Germline CDR1 reads MNHEY; CDR2 reads SVGAGI. Trimming took 4 bases from V and 5 from J; bases not matched to a gene: 10. The CDR3 sequence is 16 residues long. The CDR3 region has the DNA TGTGCCAGCAGTTCGCCCTCTGCGGGGGGACACAATGAGCAGTTCTTC. Protein sequence: CASSSPSAGGHNEQFF.

This chain connects TRBV7-5 to TRBJ2-6; the table's D gene call, TRBD2, was not cross checked with the DNA. TRBV7-5 counts as a pseudogene. The length of the CDR3 is 22 residues. DNA of the CDR3: TGTGCCAGAAGCGTAGGGGCTATCAGCGGGGGTATAAGAGGCTCTGGGGCCAACGTCCTGACTTTC. Its translation: CARSVGAISGGIRGSGANVLTF.

The V gene is TRBV7-2, the J gene TRBJ1-1; possibly TRBD1 for D (6 bases). Germline loops: CDR1 SGHTA, CDR2 FQGNSA. CDR3 length equals 15 residues. Trimming took off 3 bases at V and 2 bases at J, with 13 bases between the two ends. CDR3 sequence (DNA): TGTACCAGCAGCTTGCAGGGGTTTAGTAACACTGAAGCTTTCTTT. Translating gives CTSSLQGFSNTEAFF.

The CDR3 sequence: CASRRTSGGYNEKLFF. Written as DNA, the CDR3 is TGTGCCAGTAGGAGGACCTCCGGGGGTTATAATGAAAAACTGTTTTTT. The chain carries TRBV19 and TRBJ1-4, with D tentatively TRBD1 (5 bases). V was pared by 6 bases and J by 4 bases, with 18 bases between. The CDR3 has 16 amino acids. Looked up from germline, CDR1 is LNHDA and CDR2 is SQIVND (reference sequence).

This chain's CDR3 is CASSYDRGLETQYF. The CDR3 DNA follows: TGTGCCAGCAGTTACGACAGGGGGCTTGAGACCCAGTACTTC. The genes are TRBV6-2 or TRBV6-3 and TRBJ2-5, with 10 bases that match TRBD1. Germline CDR1 and CDR2: MNHEY and SVGEGT. This CDR3 has 14 amino acids. J gave up 5 bases and V 2 bases, and 2 bases lay outside the gene matches.

The chain has TRBV5-6 and TRBJ1-6; 9 bases are shared with TRBD1. V was clipped by 0 bases and J by 1 base; unmatched bases: 5. This CDR3 region has 18 residues. Germline V CDR1 and CDR2: SGHDT, YYEEEE. CDR3 in DNA: TGTGCCAGCAGCTTGGTGACAGGGGGTAATTCCTATAATTCACCCCTCCACTTT. Its protein product is CASSLVTGGNSYNSPLHF.

The chain has TRBV30 and TRBJ1-3; D is unclear. Germline CDR1 is GTSNPN and CDR2 is SVGIG (reference sequence). The CDR3 extends over 11 amino acids. V lost 4 bases to trimming and J lost 4 bases, with 5 bases between them. CDR3 sequence reads: CAWTGGNTIYF. The CDR3 region has the DNA TGTGCCTGGACGGGGGGAAACACCATATATTTT.

The rearrangement links TRBV24-1 to TRBJ1-2, with D maybe TRBD1 (5 bases). Germline CDR1 KGHDR, CDR2 SFDVKD. The CDR3 is made up of 14 amino acids. Deletions cut 3 bases from V and 5 bases from J, with 12 bases between. CDR3 sequence reads: CATSDRGAVYGYTF. The CDR3 DNA follows: TGTGCCACCAGTGATCGTGGGGCGGTTTATGGCTACACCTTC.

V and J are TRBV10-3 and TRBJ2-4; 7 bases match TRBD2. Trimming cost V 2 bases and J 6 bases; bases outside gene matches: 1. This CDR3 spans 13 amino acids. The germline CDR1 and CDR2 sequences are ENHRY and SYGVKD. The CDR3 is CAISEREGNIQYF. The CDR3 DNA is TGTGCCATCAGTGAGAGGGAGGGAAACATTCAGTACTTC.

This chain joins TRBV4-3 and TRBJ2-7, with D tentatively TRBD1 (6 bases). Deletions cut 2 bases from V and 4 bases from J, with 12 bases between. The CDR3 is made up of 14 amino acids. Looked up from germline, CDR1 is LGHNA and CDR2 is YSLEER. The CDR3 loop reads CASSQRPGQYEQYF. CDR3 in DNA: TGCGCCAGCAGCCAACGACCTGGACAGTACGAGCAGTACTTC.

In its sample, this clone was seen once. This sample includes further DNA sequences coding for the same CDR3. The V call is TRBV2, the J call TRBJ1-1, with 7 nucleotides matching TRBD1. The germline gives CDR1 SNHLY, CDR2 FYNNEI. The V gene end was trimmed by 5 bases and the J gene end by 1 base; junction bases not matched to a gene: 4. The CDR3 has 14 amino acids. In DNA, the CDR3 is TGTGCCAGCAGTCGTCAGGGGGGGAACACTGAAGCTTTCTTT. Residues: CASSRQGGNTEAFF.